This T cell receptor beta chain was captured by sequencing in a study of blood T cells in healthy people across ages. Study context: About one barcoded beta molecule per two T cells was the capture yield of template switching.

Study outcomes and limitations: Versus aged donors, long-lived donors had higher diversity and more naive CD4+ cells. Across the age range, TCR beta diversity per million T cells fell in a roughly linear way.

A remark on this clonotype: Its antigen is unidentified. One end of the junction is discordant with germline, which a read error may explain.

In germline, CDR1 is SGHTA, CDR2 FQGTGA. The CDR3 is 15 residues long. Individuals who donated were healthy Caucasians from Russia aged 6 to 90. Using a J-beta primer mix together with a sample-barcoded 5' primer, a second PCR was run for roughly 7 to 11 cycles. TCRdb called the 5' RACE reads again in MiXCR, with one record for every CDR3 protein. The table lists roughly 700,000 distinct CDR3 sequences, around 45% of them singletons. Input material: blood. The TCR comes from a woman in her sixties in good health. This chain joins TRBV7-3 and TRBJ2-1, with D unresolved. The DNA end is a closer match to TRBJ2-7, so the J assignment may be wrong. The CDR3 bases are TGTGCCAGCAGCTTAGGTCCGCCGAGCTCCTGCGAGCAGTACTTC. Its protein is CASSLGPPSSCEQYF.